This TCR beta chain was obtained from a study of somatic mutations in cytotoxic T cells in rheumatoid arthritis. CDR3 length equals 13 residues. In germline, CDR1 is MNHNS, CDR2 SASEGT. V lost 3 bases, J lost 5 bases, and 11 bases lay in between. Original handling: Patient CD8+ clones bigger than 1% seldom lined up with published virus-specific TCRB sequences. The method was immunoSEQ multiplex PCR; TCRdb's version includes in-frame clones alone and lacks a portion of them. For V, J and clone size, that table is used; D and trimming come from the DNA. The sample consists of about 30,000 clones, around four fifths of them appearing once. Notes on this clone: The target antigen is unknown.

Study-wide results and caveats: The authors did not know the antigen targets of the expanded CD8+ clones. Rising age went with increasing CD8+ clonality in rheumatoid arthritis patients; healthy controls showed no such increase. The largest CD8+ clone made up over 20% of CD8+ cells in about an eighth of the 65 patients.

The V call is TRBV6-1, the J call TRBJ2-7, with D possibly TRBD1 on 6 matching bases. The sequence was obtained from an adult with rheumatoid arthritis. Specimen: CD8+ T cells sorted from blood. For the CDR3, the DNA is TGTGCCAGCAGTGACACAGGGCTTCACGAGCAGTACTTC. This gives the protein CASSDTGLHEQYF.